This TCR beta chain is drawn from a study of CXCR3-negative and CXCR3-positive naive CD8 T cells. Overall study results and limits: Similarly elevated diversity marked both naive subsets, with memory CD8+ cells showing far lower diversity. Comparison of naive cells showed more hydrophobic TRB CDR3s in CXCR3-positive than in CXCR3-negative naive cells.

For this clonotype: Its cognate antigen is unknown.

The CDR3 consists of 17 residues. CDR1 is DFQATT and CDR2 is SNEGSKA in the germline V gene (reference sequence). TRB cDNA libraries were made by UMI-labeled 5' RACE. Following a re-call of the 5' RACE reads, TCRdb has one entry per CDR3 protein and lacks DNA. Here the sample table reports more than 45,000 distinct CDR3 sequences. The V call is TRBV20-1, the J call TRBJ2-1; the D gene TCRdb calls, TRBD1, cannot be checked with no DNA. This TCR derives from a human donor in good health. Some clones in this sample may be carry-over from other donors' samples. The sequenced sample was naive CXCR3- CD8+ T cells from blood. Subset defined: CD45RO-CCR7+CD27+CD95- naive CD8+ T cells lacking CXCR3 (TNR3-). The CDR3 loop reads CSARDRGAAFSYNEQFF.